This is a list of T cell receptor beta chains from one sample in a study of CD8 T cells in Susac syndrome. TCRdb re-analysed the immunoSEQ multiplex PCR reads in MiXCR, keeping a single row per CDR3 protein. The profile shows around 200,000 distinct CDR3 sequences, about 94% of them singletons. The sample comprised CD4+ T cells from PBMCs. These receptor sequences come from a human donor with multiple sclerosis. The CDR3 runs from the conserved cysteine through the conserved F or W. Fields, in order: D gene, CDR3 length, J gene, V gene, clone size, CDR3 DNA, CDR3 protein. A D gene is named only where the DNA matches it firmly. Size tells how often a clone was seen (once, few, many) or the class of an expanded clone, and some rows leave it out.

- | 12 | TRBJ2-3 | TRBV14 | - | TGTGCCAGCAGCCGCCTAGCAGATACGCAGTATTTT | CASSRLADTQYF
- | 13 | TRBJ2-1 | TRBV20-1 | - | TGCAGTGCTAGAGATTGGCAACGGGGTGAGCAGTTCTTC | CSARDWQRGEQFF
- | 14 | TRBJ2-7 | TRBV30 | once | TGTGCCTGGAGTGTCCACACACTGGACAGCGAGCAGTACTTC | CAWSVHTLDSEQYF
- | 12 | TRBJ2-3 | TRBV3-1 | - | TGTGCCAGCAGCTTTTCCGCAGATACGCAGTATTTT | CASSFSADTQYF
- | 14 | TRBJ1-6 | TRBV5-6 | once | TGTGCCAGCAGATTGGCCGGGGGTGGTTCACCCCTCCACTTT | CASRLAGGGSPLHF
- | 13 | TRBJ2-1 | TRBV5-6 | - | TGTGCCAGCAGCTTCTCGGTTGGTGATGAGCAGTTCTTC | CASSFSVGDEQFF
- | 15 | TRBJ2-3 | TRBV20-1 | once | TGCAGTGCTGGTCCCGGGCAGGGGAGCAGGGATACGCAGTATTTT | CSAGPGQGSRDTQYF
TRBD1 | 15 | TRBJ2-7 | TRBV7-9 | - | TGTGCCAGCAGCCCCGGACAGGGGCGTTCCTACGAGCAGTACTTC | CASSPGQGRSYEQYF
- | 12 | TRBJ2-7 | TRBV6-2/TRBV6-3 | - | TGTGCCAGCCGTAGGGGGGACTACGAGCAGTACTTC | CASRRGDYEQYF
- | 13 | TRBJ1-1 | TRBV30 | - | TGTGCCTGGAGTGTGACAGTGAACACTGAAGCTTTCTTT | CAWSVTVNTEAFF
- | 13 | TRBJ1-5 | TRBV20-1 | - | TGCAGTGCCCTCGACACCACCCTCCAGCTACGGCATTTT | CSALDTTLQLRHF
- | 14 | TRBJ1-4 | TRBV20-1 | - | TGCAGTGCTAGAGTTCCAGGGGTTAATGAAAAACTGTTTTTT | CSARVPGVNEKLFF
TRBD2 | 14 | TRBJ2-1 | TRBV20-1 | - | TGCAGTGCTGGTAGCGGGGGGTTTTACAATGAGCAGTTCTTC | CSAGSGGFYNEQFF
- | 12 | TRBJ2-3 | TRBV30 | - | TGTGCCTGGAGTGTTTGGACAGATACGCAGTATTTT | CAWSVWTDTQYF
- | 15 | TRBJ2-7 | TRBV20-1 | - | TGCAGTGCTAGAGATAGGTGGCAGGGCGTCCACGAGCAGTACTTC | CSARDRWQGVHEQYF
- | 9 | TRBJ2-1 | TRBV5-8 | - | TGTGCCAGCAGCTCCCTTCAGTTCTTC | CASSSLQFF
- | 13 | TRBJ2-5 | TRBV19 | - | TGTGCCAGTAGTATTGGCAACAGAGAGACCCAGTACTTC | CASSIGNRETQYF
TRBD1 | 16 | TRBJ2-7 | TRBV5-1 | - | TGCGCCAGCAGTTCCAGGACAGGATCCAATACCTACGAGCAGTACTTC | CASSSRTGSNTYEQYF
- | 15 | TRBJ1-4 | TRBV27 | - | TGTGCCAGCAGTAGGATCCAGGGTTTGGATGAAAAACTGTTTTTT | CASSRIQGLDEKLFF
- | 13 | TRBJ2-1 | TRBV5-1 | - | TGCGCCAGCAGCTTGGATGGATACAATGAGCAGTTCTTC | CASSLDGYNEQFF
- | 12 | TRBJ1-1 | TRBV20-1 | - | TGCAGTGCTAGGAGAGATGCCACTGAAGCTTTCTTT | CSARRDATEAFF
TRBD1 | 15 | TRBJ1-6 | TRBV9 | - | TGTGCCAGCAGCGGGGGACAGGCCGGGGTTTCACCCCTCCACTTT | CASSGGQAGVSPLHF
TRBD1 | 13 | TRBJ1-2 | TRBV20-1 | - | TGCAGTGCTCAAGGGGACAGAAACTATGGCTACACCTTC | CSAQGDRNYGYTF
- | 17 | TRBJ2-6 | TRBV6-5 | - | TGTGCCAGCAGTTACTATAACTCGGTCTCTGGGGCCAACGTCCTGACTTTC | CASSYYNSVSGANVLTF
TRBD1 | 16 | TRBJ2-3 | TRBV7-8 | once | TGTGCCAGCAGCGCGATTACAGGGGGCCCTTTCGGTACGCAGTATTTT | CASSAITGGPFGTQYF
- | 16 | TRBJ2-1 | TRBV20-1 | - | TGCAGTGCTAGAGGGGGGACCGGGACAACCTACAATGAGCAGTTCTTC | CSARGGTGTTYNEQFF
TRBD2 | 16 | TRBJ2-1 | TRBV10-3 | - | TGTGCCATCAGTGACTATGGGACTAGCGGGGGGAATGAGCAGTTCTTC | CAISDYGTSGGNEQFF
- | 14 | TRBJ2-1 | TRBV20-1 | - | TGCAGTGCTAGAGTGTTCGGCCGGTCCAATGAGCAGTTCTTC | CSARVFGRSNEQFF
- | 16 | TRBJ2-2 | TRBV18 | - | TGTGCCAGCTCACCCAATTGGCAGGCAAAGTCCGGGGAGCTGTTTTTT | CASSPNWQAKSGELFF
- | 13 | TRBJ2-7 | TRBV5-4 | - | TGTGCCAGCAGCTTGGAGTTTCGGGCCAGAAGGTACTTC | CASSLEFRARRYF
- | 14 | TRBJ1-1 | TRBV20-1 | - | TGCAGTGCTAGCCCGCCTTACGTGAACACTGAAGCTTTCTTT | CSASPPYVNTEAFF
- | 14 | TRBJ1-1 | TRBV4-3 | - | TGCGCCAGCAGCCAAATCAACCGGAACACTGAAGCTTTCTTT | CASSQINRNTEAFF
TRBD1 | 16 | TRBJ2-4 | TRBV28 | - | TGTGCCAGCAGCCCTCCCGGGACAGTAGCCAAAAACATTCAGTACTTC | CASSPPGTVAKNIQYF
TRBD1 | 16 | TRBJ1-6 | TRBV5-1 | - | TGCGCCAGCAGCTTCGGCCCGGGACAGTCTAATTCACCCCTCCACTTT | CASSFGPGQSNSPLHF